Shown below are 9 T cell receptor beta chains from a single sample sequenced in a study of CD8+ T cells in alopecia areata. Treatment given: oral pan-JAK inhibitor, 5-10 mg twice daily. Following RNA extraction, reverse transcription yielded cDNA that acted as the sequencing template. Assay: immunoSEQ multiplex PCR; the TCRdb copy retains only in-frame clones and omits some. This sample has 150,000 to 200,000 clones; 64% occur once, and the top ten carry 1.3%. Sequenced material: CD4+ T cells sorted from blood, taken around week 49, from a patient treated with tofacitinib. All receptors come from a human donor with alopecia areata.

The chain joins TRBV18 to TRBJ2-4, with D unresolved. The V and J ends lost 1 base and 9 bases respectively, with 7 bases between them. Germline V gene data show CDR1 as KGHSH and CDR2 as LQKENI. The length of the CDR3 is 12 residues. The CDR3 nucleotides read TGTGCCAGCTCACCACAGTCGACCATTCAGTACTTC. Translating it yields CASSPQSTIQYF. The full variable domain, with the rest looked up from reference TRBV18 and TRBJ2-4, is NAGVMQNPRHLVRRRGQEARLRCSPMKGHSHVYWYRQLPEEGLKFMVYLQKENIIDESGMPKERFSAEFPKEGPSILRIQQVVRGDSAAYFCASSPQSTIQYFGAGTRLSVL.

The V call is TRBV13, the J call TRBJ2-5, with a tentative D call TRBD2 (5 bases). CDR1 is PRHDT and CDR2 is FYEKMQ in the germline V gene (reference sequence). This CDR3 is 12 amino acids long. Between the trimmed V and J ends, which lost 4 bases and 7 bases, there was a span of 10 bases. The CDR3 sequence is CASSSTEGTQYF. CDR3 DNA: TGTGCCAGCAGCTCTACTGAGGGGACCCAGTACTTC.

This clone was counted between two and nine times. CDR3 DNA sequence: TGCGCCAGCAGCTTGGGTCACAGAAACACCGGGGAGCTGTTTTTT. It specifies CASSLGHRNTGELFF. This sequence joins TRBV5-1 and TRBJ2-2; unclear D gene. Trimming took 0 bases from V and 2 from J, leaving 8 bases between them. This CDR3 has 15 residues. Germline CDR1 SGHRS, CDR2 YFSETQ. The whole variable domain, remainder taken from reference TRBV5-1 and TRBJ2-2, is KAGVTQTPRYLIKTRGQQVTLSCSPISGHRSVSWYQQTPGQGLQFLFEYFSETQRNKGNFPGRFSGRQFSNSRSEMNVSTLELGDSALYLCASSLGHRNTGELFFGEGSRLTVL.

The chain uses TRBV30 and TRBJ2-6, with D hard to call. This CDR3 is built from 14 residues. V lost 2 bases and J lost 0, with 5 bases in between. Germline CDR1 GTSNPN, CDR2 SVGIG (reference sequence). Written as DNA, the CDR3 is TGTGCCTGGAGTCCTGACTCTGGGGCCAACGTCCTGACTTTC. Its translation is CAWSPDSGANVLTF.

This chain links TRBV29-1 with TRBJ2-5; D gene ambiguous. The CDR3 is 13 residues long. Trimming took 7 bases from V and 4 from J, leaving 16 bases between them. Germline V CDR1 and CDR2: SQVTM, ANQGSEA. CDR3: CSARPGVGETQYF. The DNA of the CDR3 is TGCAGCGCTCGTCCCGGTGTTGGAGAGACCCAGTACTTC.

This clone has just one count. The chain employs TRBV29-1 and TRBJ1-2, with D tentatively TRBD1 (5 bases). The V and J ends lost 4 bases and 8 bases respectively, with 11 bases between them. The CDR3 runs to 11 residues. Looked up from germline, CDR1 is SQVTM and CDR2 is ANQGSEA. The CDR3 here is CSVVGRAGYTF. In nucleotides, the CDR3 is TGCAGCGTTGTCGGCAGGGCCGGCTACACCTTC. The full variable domain, completed using reference TRBV29-1 and TRBJ1-2, is SAVISQKPSRDICQRGTSLTIQCQVDSQVTMMFWYRQQPGQSLTLIATANQGSEATYESGFVIDKFPISRPNLTFSTLTVSNMSPEDSSIYLCSVVGRAGYTFGSGTRLTVV.

The table lists this clone with a few counts. The rearrangement links TRBV7-2 to TRBJ2-7, with D perhaps TRBD1 or TRBD2 (7 bases each). Germline CDR1 reads SGHTA; CDR2 reads FQGNSA. The ends were cut back, 5 bases at V and 7 bases at J, with 18 bases in the middle. The CDR3 consists of 14 residues. The CDR3 nucleotides read TGTGCCAGCAGCACAGCCCAGGGGGGGCGAGAGCAGTACTTC. Encoded protein: CASSTAQGGREQYF.

The V call is TRBV5-1, the J call TRBJ1-2; the D gene is possibly TRBD1 (5 bases). The CDR3 is 13 amino acids. Trimming took 5 bases from V and 7 from J, leaving 15 bases between them. CDR1 SGHRS and CDR2 YFSETQ come from the germline V gene. The CDR3: CASRGDAVAGYTF. The CDR3 coding sequence is TGCGCCAGCAGAGGGGATGCGGTGGCTGGCTACACCTTC.

This clone occurred once. The chain combines TRBV29-1 with TRBJ1-2; D perhaps matches TRBD1 (6 bases). The germline V gene encodes CDR1 SQVTM and CDR2 ANQGSEA. V dropped 3 bases and J dropped 0 bases, with 11 bases sitting between them. The CDR3 is 14 amino acids. CDR3 sequence reads: CSVEDRNPNYGYTF. In DNA form, the CDR3 reads TGCAGCGTTGAGGACAGAAACCCTAACTATGGCTACACCTTC.